This T cell receptor beta chain derives from a study of T cell responses to AZD1222 COVID-19 vaccine. Details on this clone: Its target is not known.

Using immunoSEQ multiplex PCR, the repertoire was profiled, and TCRdb retains in-frame clones only, with some absent. This table holds about 120,000 clones, around nine tenths found once. V dropped 3 bases and J dropped 0; count of bases not matched to a gene: 9. CDR1 LNHDA and CDR2 SQIVND come from the germline V gene (reference sequence). This CDR3 is built from 17 residues. Study-level findings and limits: Donors in the cohort were predominantly white British and more often female, and clonal diversity was possibly underestimated. Targeting of unmutated variant regions was reportedly seen in nearly half of spike-specific TCRs.

This specimen was peripheral blood, taken on day 0 of AZD1222 vaccination. The V call is TRBV19, the J call TRBJ2-7, with 9 positions matching TRBD2. The TCR sequence derives from an adult in good health. This chain's CDR3 is CASSIASGGPSSYEQYF. CDR3 DNA: TGTGCCAGTAGTATCGCCAGCGGGGGGCCTAGCTCCTACGAGCAGTACTTC.